This TCR beta chain was recovered during a study of shared clonotypes between healthy human individuals (dated by TCRdb to 2018 to 2021). About the full investigation: The cohort included three men and a couple of women between 18 and 49 years of age. Between about 0.85 and 8.9 billion PBMCs per donor were obtained by leukapheresis. To increase sequencing depth and limit assay-specific biases, different laboratories used diverse techniques to prepare libraries and sequence TCR repertoires. To estimate repertoire size and how much clonotype sharing occurs between individuals, the study deeply sequenced the blood TCR repertoires of roughly 5 healthy adults. Per donor, three plates each were used for CD4 naive and CD4 memory, two for CD8 naive, and one for CD8 memory.

What the study reported, not specific to this receptor: Naive subsets generally had larger estimated clonotype richness than memory subsets did. The genetic and exposure-history diversity represented was limited by the small number of donors. Sampling was restricted to blood, and TCR repertoires in tissues likely differ from the TCR repertoires found in blood. Approximately 5% of naive CD4, 3.5% of naive CD8, around 2.3% of memory CD4, and 0.35% to 0.5% of memory CD8 clonotypes were shared across several donors. Incomplete sequencing was indicated by rarefaction of sorted-subset datasets, despite the large sequencing depth. Compared with non-shared clonotypes, the clonotypes found in all four sorted-subset donors had higher generation probabilities. Pairwise subsampling indicated that sequencing depth was expected to affect the degree of clonotype sharing among donors.

TCR CDR3 regions were amplified from genomic DNA by multiplex PCR using the deep immunoSEQ assay. Extracted genomic DNA from each cell subset was spread evenly across all wells of several immunoSEQ 96-well plates, with each plate serving as a replicate. For sorted subsets, each replicate PCR was loaded with approximately 0.2 ug genomic DNA, equivalent to 30,000 or so T cell genomes. The purified libraries were quantified using a Qubit 3.0 fluorometer, sized with a Bioanalyzer 2100, and then quantified again using the KAPA Library Quantification kit. A separate single-read 150-cycle Illumina NextSeq 550 flow cell was used to sequence each immunoSEQ 96-well plate. In the paper's pipeline: Because the immunoSEQ output held only junctional sequences and lacked quality scores, the filtering could not match the filtering applied to full-length reads. Sequences were annotated with PyIR, a Python wrapper for IgBLAST v1.9, and V/J genes and CDR3 were assigned using IMGT germline references. Reads were removed for weak V/J assignments (E-value above 1e-6), missing CDR3, stop codons, out-of-frame junctions, or ambiguous translated residues. A V3J clonotype was defined by an identical inferred V gene, J gene, and CDR3 amino acid sequence. Percentage overlap between repertoires was computed as shared unique clonotypes divided by the size of the smaller repertoire. RTK rarefaction, the Chao1 estimator, and Recon v2.1 estimates of unobserved clonotypes were used to assess repertoire richness. OLGA was used to compute generation probabilities for all TCRbeta clonotypes that the gDNA method yielded from a handful of donors. TCRdb limited this immuneACCESS table to in-frame rearrangements with V and J called. A share of clones is missing; checked studies link under half to unresolved V genes, and the rest is unexplained. V, J and clone size are those of that table, while D and trimming were read from the DNA. This sample holds more than 1 million clones; around 82% were observed only once. Together, the top ten hold under 0.6% of the sample.

Worth noting for this clone: The specificity of this receptor is unknown. Nothing much larger sits one base from this clone, and base qualities are not available.

The donors were healthy, HIV-negative adults who had no recently reported acute infections or vaccinations. Every donor was a Caucasian adult living in Nashville, Tennessee, USA. CD4+ T cells were enriched by magnetic negative selection, after which naive cells were positively selected on CD45RA and the negative fraction was taken as the memory subset. After blood collection by leukapheresis, PBMCs were isolated using Ficoll-Histopaque density gradient centrifugation and then cryopreserved in the vapor phase of liquid nitrogen. Analytical flow cytometry was used to check the purity and quantity of each magnetically sorted T cell population. Each sorted fraction had its genomic DNA isolated and then quantified by UV absorbance on a Nanodrop 2000c. The CDR3 holds 13 amino acids from the cysteine to the phenylalanine. The read is trimmed to its CDR3 DNA, 39 bases read in frame from base 1. The germline V gene supplies CDR1 MGHRA and CDR2 YSYEKL. The V and J ends are trimmed by 4 bases and 7 bases, leaving 14 bases between them.

The sample was memory CD4+ T cells from PBMCs. The sample's cell subset or site, from its label and the paper: CD45RA-negative fraction. The sequence came from a man aged 18 to 30 in good health. Some clones in this sample may be carry-over from other donors' samples. The chain links TRBV4-1 with TRBJ2-7; TRBD2 could be the D gene, as 6 bases match. The CDR3 sequence is CASSRGVDGEQYF. The DNA sequence is as follows: TGCGCCAGCAGCCGGGGGGTAGATGGAGAGCAGTACTTC.